This TCR beta chain appears in the sequencing data of a study of T cells in Graves' hyperthyroidism and ophthalmopathy. Study results and limitations: Most thyroid clonotypes expanded above 0.001 appeared in blood too.

The investigators amplified TCR beta CDR3 regions from RNA transcripts. The primer set for the first-round RT-PCR of the TCR CDR3 was HTBI. TCRdb passed the multiplex PCR reads through MiXCR, listing each CDR3 protein once. The top ten clones hold about 37% of a sample with a few hundred thousand distinct CDR3 sequences, around 15% of them seen once. This clonotype was seen at least ten times. Its target is unknown. The diagnostic basis comprised clinical symptoms, serum thyroxine and TRAb, thyroid ultrasound and orbital computed tomography. The source material was blood. The sequence derives from a woman in her thirties or forties with Graves' ophthalmopathy.

The CDR3 loop is CSGQVLETQYF. The CDR3 DNA reads as TGCAGCGGACAGGTTTTGGAGACCCAGTACTTC. The chain combines TRBV29-1 with TRBJ2-5, with D perhaps TRBD1 (6 bases). The V and J ends lost 7 bases and 5 bases respectively, with 11 bases between them. The germline V gene has CDR1 SQVTM and CDR2 ANQGSEA. The CDR3 sequence is 11 residues long.